This is a list of T cell receptor beta chains from one sample in a study of T-cell memory formation after mild COVID-19. One entry per CDR3 protein results from TCRdb running MiXCR on the 5' RACE reads. The table has just over 60,000 distinct CDR3 sequences, approximately 9% seen once; the top ten hold about 1.1%. Sample: PBMCs or a T cell subset sorted from them (not recorded which). The receptors shown here come from a man between 18 and 35 years old who had mild COVID-19 (a few samples of this study predate the infection). Cell type and time point are not known. Each CDR3 is given with its conserved first and last residue. Fields, in order: V gene, D gene, clone size, J gene, CDR3 DNA, CDR3 protein. A D gene is named only where the DNA matches it firmly. Clone size is stated in some rows and not others, as once, few, many or a class when expanded.

TRBV11-3	NA	NA	TRBJ1-1	TGTGCCAGCAGCTCTCGGTCCGGGGGCACTGAAGCTTTCTTT	CASSSRSGGTEAFF
TRBV4-2	NA	NA	TRBJ1-5	TGTGCCAGCAGCCAAGTAAGGTCTCTAGGGCAGCCCCAGCATTTT	CASSQVRSLGQPQHF
TRBV5-1	TRBD1	NA	TRBJ1-1	TGCGCCAGCGGCGACACAGGGGGGAACACTGAAGATTTCTTT	CASGDTGGNTEDFF
TRBV5-6	NA	many	TRBJ1-5	TGTGCCAGCAGCACAGGGAGAAATCAGCCCCAGCATTTT	CASSTGRNQPQHF
TRBV3-1	NA	NA	TRBJ2-5	TGTGCCAGCAGCCAAGATTGGCGGGCCCGGGAAGAGACCCAGTACTTC	CASSQDWRAREETQYF
TRBV12-3/TRBV12-4	NA	few	TRBJ2-3	TGTGCCAGCAGGGACTTTACAGATACGCAGTATTTT	CASRDFTDTQYF
TRBV18	NA	many	TRBJ2-5	TGTGCCAGCTCACCACCGGAATTAGCAGAGACCCAGTACTTC	CASSPPELAETQYF
TRBV7-2	NA	few	TRBJ1-6	TGTGCCAGCAGCTCAAATTATTATAATTCACCCCTCCACTTT	CASSSNYYNSPLHF
TRBV20-1	NA	many	TRBJ2-7	TGCAGTGCTGCCCTGAGTCGGGGGAGCTACGAGCAGTACTTC	CSAALSRGSYEQYF
TRBV12-5	TRBD1	NA	TRBJ2-1	TGTGCTAGTGGTTCCGGGACAGGGATCAATGAGCAGTTCTTC	CASGSGTGINEQFF
TRBV7-9	NA	NA	TRBJ1-6	TGTGCCAGCAGCTTACAACAGGGAACCTCACCCCTCCACTTT	CASSLQQGTSPLHF
TRBV29-1	TRBD2	few	TRBJ2-2	TGCAGCGTTTACTTCGGGACTAGTGACACCGGGGAGCTGTTTTTT	CSVYFGTSDTGELFF
TRBV7-2	NA	many	TRBJ2-7	TGTGCCAGCAGCTCACGGACCCTAGACTACGAGCAGTACTTC	CASSSRTLDYEQYF
TRBV4-2	TRBD1	many	TRBJ2-6	TGTGCCAGCAGCCAAGTATCTAGGGGGCAGAGAGGGGCCAACGTCCTGACTTTC	CASSQVSRGQRGANVLTF
TRBV29-1	TRBD2	once	TRBJ2-3	TGCAGCGTTGTTACTAGCGGGGGTCCCGGAGATACGCAGTATTTT	CSVVTSGGPGDTQYF
TRBV27	NA	NA	TRBJ1-6	TGTGCCAGCAGTTTCTACAGGGAGTCACCCCTCCACTTT	CASSFYRESPLHF
TRBV7-9	TRBD2	few	TRBJ2-5	TGTGCCAGCAGCCGACGGCTAGCGGGGCTAGAGACCCAGTACTTC	CASSRRLAGLETQYF
TRBV7-2	NA	NA	TRBJ1-6	TGTGCCAGCAGCTTAACAACCGCCCCACCCCTCCACTTT	CASSLTTAPPLHF
TRBV15	NA	NA	TRBJ2-5	TGTGCCACCAGCAGAGATCCCGGGAAACAAGAGACCCAGTACTTC	CATSRDPGKQETQYF
TRBV12-3/TRBV12-4	TRBD2	few	TRBJ2-7	TGTGCCAGCAGTTTTGTCCCCGGGGGGGAGCAGTACTTC	CASSFVPGGEQYF
TRBV30	NA	NA	TRBJ1-4	TGTGCCTGGAGTGAAACTAGGAGAGGATATGAAAAACTGTTTTTT	CAWSETRRGYEKLFF
TRBV5-6	NA	many	TRBJ2-1	TGTGCCAGCAGCTTGATGACTCCTGAGCAGTTCTTC	CASSLMTPEQFF
TRBV18	TRBD1	NA	TRBJ1-5	TGTGCCAGCTCACCGGACAGGGGGAAGAATCAGCCCCAGCATTTT	CASSPDRGKNQPQHF
TRBV18	NA	NA	TRBJ1-1	TGTGCCAGCTCACTCGCGGAAAATGAAGCTTTCTTT	CASSLAENEAFF
TRBV11-3	NA	few	TRBJ2-1	TGTGCCAGCAGCTTCGGGCAAGGTTTGGGTGAGCAGTTCTTC	CASSFGQGLGEQFF
TRBV20-1	TRBD1	NA	TRBJ1-2	TGCAGTGCTAGGCGGGCGGGACAGGGGATTTATGGCTACACCTTC	CSARRAGQGIYGYTF
TRBV11-2	NA	NA	TRBJ1-3	TGTGCCAGCAGCTTAGGCTCTGGAAACACCATATATTTT	CASSLGSGNTIYF
TRBV28	TRBD1	few	TRBJ1-6	TGTGCCAGCACAGGACAGGGTGGGTCACCCCTCCACTTT	CASTGQGGSPLHF
TRBV10-3	TRBD2	many	TRBJ2-1	TGTGCCATCAAGGGCCCTAGCGGGGGGCGACTTTCCTACAATGAGCAGTTCTTC	CAIKGPSGGRLSYNEQFF
TRBV7-2	NA	NA	TRBJ2-2	TGTGCCAGCAGCCCCCATGTGTCCGGGGAGCTGTTTTTT	CASSPHVSGELFF
TRBV5-1	NA	many	TRBJ2-2	TGCGCCAGCAGCGCCCAGGGGGGTCTGGACACCGGGGAGCTGTTTTTT	CASSAQGGLDTGELFF
TRBV12-3/TRBV12-4	TRBD1	few	TRBJ2-1	TGTGCCAGTAACAGGGGGGCCTACAATGAGCAGTTCTTC	CASNRGAYNEQFF
TRBV4-1	NA	NA	TRBJ2-5	TGCGCCAGCAGCTCCAGCCCTAGGTACCAAGAGACCCAGTACTTC	CASSSSPRYQETQYF
TRBV5-6	NA	many	TRBJ2-3	TGTGCCAGCAGCTTGCGGATTAGCACAGATACGCAGTATTTT	CASSLRISTDTQYF
TRBV15	TRBD1	NA	TRBJ2-5	TGTGCCACCGCTGACAGGGATCGGGGAGAGACCCAGTACTTC	CATADRDRGETQYF
TRBV28	TRBD1	NA	TRBJ1-4	TGTGCCAGCACCTCCCCGGGACAGCATACAACTAATGAAAAACTGTTTTTT	CASTSPGQHTTNEKLFF
TRBV7-6	NA	many	TRBJ2-1	TGTGCCAGCACCCAACAGGGCTATGCTTCCTACAATGAGCAGTTCTTC	CASTQQGYASYNEQFF
TRBV7-2	TRBD1	NA	TRBJ1-5	TGTGCCAGCAGCAGATCAGGGGGGGAACAGCCCCAGCATTTT	CASSRSGGEQPQHF
TRBV12-3/TRBV12-4	NA	NA	TRBJ2-3	TGTGCCAGCAGATATGCCACAGATACGCAGTATTTT	CASRYATDTQYF
TRBV6-2/TRBV6-3	NA	NA	TRBJ2-7	TGTGCCAGCAACCCGAGGGACGGATCCTCCTACGAGCAGTACTTC	CASNPRDGSSYEQYF
TRBV18	NA	few	TRBJ1-1	TGTGCCAGCTCACAGGGGGGGAACACTGAAGCTTTCTTT	CASSQGGNTEAFF
TRBV29-1	NA	many	TRBJ2-5	TGCAGCGTTGGAAAGGAGGCCTTAATGGAGACCCAGTACTTC	CSVGKEALMETQYF
TRBV2	NA	few	TRBJ1-2	TGTGCCAGCAGTGAAGGCATAAGGGGGGCGAACTATGGCTACACCTTC	CASSEGIRGANYGYTF
TRBV29-1	NA	many	TRBJ2-3	TGCAGCGCCGAAGGGACGGATACTAGCACAGATACGCAGTATTTT	CSAEGTDTSTDTQYF
TRBV7-9	NA	NA	TRBJ2-3	TGTGCCAGCAGCTCTCAGGGGGGGCGTGCAGATACGCAGTATTTT	CASSSQGGRADTQYF
TRBV7-6	NA	few	TRBJ2-1	TGTGCCGTACGGGACCCTATTTACAATGAGCAGTTCTTC	CAVRDPIYNEQFF
TRBV7-2	TRBD2	NA	TRBJ2-1	TGTGCCAGCAGCTTTTACCGACTAGCGGGGGGCCAGACCTACAATGAGCAGTTCTTC	CASSFYRLAGGQTYNEQFF
TRBV3-1	NA	many	TRBJ1-1	TGTGCCAGCAGCCAAGGGGTGAACACTGAAGCTTTCTTT	CASSQGVNTEAFF
TRBV20-1	NA	NA	TRBJ2-2	TGCAGCCCGGGGCATATTGCGGGGGAGCTGTTTTTT	CSPGHIAGELFF
TRBV28	NA	NA	TRBJ1-1	TGTGCCAGCAACCCTGCGGAGGGAGATTTTGGGAACACTGAAGCTTTCTTT	CASNPAEGDFGNTEAFF
TRBV24-1	NA	NA	TRBJ2-2	TGTGCCACCAGTGATATCCAGGTTCACGGGGAGCTGTTTTTT	CATSDIQVHGELFF
TRBV20-1	NA	NA	TRBJ2-7	TGCAGTGCTAGTGCGGGCGCAGGTTCCTACGAGCAGTACTTC	CSASAGAGSYEQYF
TRBV3-1	TRBD2	NA	TRBJ2-5	TGTGCCAGCAGCCCGTCGGGGGGGGTCGAGACCCAGTACTTC	CASSPSGGVETQYF
TRBV6-5	TRBD1	NA	TRBJ2-3	TGTGCCAGCAGTGCAACAGGGGATTCCACAGATACGCAGTATTTT	CASSATGDSTDTQYF
TRBV4-3	NA	many	TRBJ2-7	TGCGCCAGCAGCCAAGGGAGATCTAGCCGCCCCCCTTCAGCCTACGAGCAGTACTTC	CASSQGRSSRPPSAYEQYF